The T cell receptor beta chain described here comes from a study of blood T cells in healthy people across ages. Broader study findings: Per million T cells, TCR beta diversity dropped about linearly as age rose.

A second PCR, run for about 6 to 11 cycles, used a sample-barcoded 5' primer plus a J-beta primer mix. TCRdb processed the 5' RACE reads anew with MiXCR; each CDR3 protein has one entry. The table lists roughly 500,000 distinct CDR3 sequences, less than 25% of them singletons. In this sample, this clonotype turned up a few times. Its antigen is currently unknown. It is likely a read error, because the conserved phenylalanine at the end of the CDR3 is missing. Germline-derived CDR1 and CDR2 are SQVTM and ANQGSEA. V lost 4 bases and J 4 bases, leaving 19 bases between the germline ends. This CDR3 spans 15 amino acids. These data are also associated with another study on T cells of mothers and their children. This second study notes: Sequencing returned over 8 million TCR beta CDR3 reads per mother and 3 million to 3.5 million per child. For unrelated pairs as for related ones, thymic selection shapes TCR recombination output similarly. Persisting microchimeric T cell clones went undetected.

The sample consisted of blood. The sequence was obtained from a boy aged 5-17 years in good health. This chain connects TRBV29-1 to TRBJ1-2, with D uncertain. CDR3 residues: CSVVRGGAVPYGYTL. The CDR3 nucleotides are TGCAGCGTTGTAAGAGGAGGCGCGGTGCCCTATGGCTACACCCTC.